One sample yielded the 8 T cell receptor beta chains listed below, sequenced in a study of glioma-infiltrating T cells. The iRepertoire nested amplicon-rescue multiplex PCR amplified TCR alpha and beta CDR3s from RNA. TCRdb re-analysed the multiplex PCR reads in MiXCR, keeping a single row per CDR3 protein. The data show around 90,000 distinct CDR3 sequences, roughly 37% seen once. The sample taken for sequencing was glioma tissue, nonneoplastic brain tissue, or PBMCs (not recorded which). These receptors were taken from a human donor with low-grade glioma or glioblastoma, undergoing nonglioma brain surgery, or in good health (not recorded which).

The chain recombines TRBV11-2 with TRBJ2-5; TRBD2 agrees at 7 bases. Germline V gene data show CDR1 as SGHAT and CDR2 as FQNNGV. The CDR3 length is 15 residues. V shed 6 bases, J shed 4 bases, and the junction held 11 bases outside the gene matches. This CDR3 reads CASSPVSGDAETQYF. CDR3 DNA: TGTGCCAGCAGTCCAGTGAGCGGGGACGCAGAGACCCAGTACTTC. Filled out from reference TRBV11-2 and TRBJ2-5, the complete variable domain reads EAGVAQSPRYKIIEKRQSVAFWCNPISGHATLYWYQQILGQGPKLLIQFQNNGVVDDSQLPKDRFSAERLKGVDSTLKIQPAKLEDSAVYLCASSPVSGDAETQYFGPGTRLLVL.

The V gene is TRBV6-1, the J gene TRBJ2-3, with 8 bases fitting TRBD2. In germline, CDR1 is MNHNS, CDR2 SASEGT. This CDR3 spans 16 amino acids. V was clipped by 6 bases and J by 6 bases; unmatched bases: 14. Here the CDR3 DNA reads TGTGCCAGCAGCACTCAAAAGGCGGGGGGCTGGGATACGCAGTATTTT. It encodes CASSTQKAGGWDTQYF.

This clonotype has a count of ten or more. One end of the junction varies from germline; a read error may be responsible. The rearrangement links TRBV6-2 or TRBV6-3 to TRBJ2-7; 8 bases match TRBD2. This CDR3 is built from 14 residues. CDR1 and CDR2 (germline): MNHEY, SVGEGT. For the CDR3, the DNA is TGTGCCAGCAGTTACGTGCGGGGGGACTACAAGCAGTACTTC. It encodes CASSYVRGDYKQYF.

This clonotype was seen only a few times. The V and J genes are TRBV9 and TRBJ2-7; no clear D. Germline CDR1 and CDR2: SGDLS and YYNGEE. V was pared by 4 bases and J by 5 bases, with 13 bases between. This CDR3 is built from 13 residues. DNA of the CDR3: TGTGCCAGCAGCAGTGGACCAACTGACGAGCAGTACTTC. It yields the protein CASSSGPTDEQYF.

CDR3 in DNA: TGTGCCATCAGCGAGGGGTTGGACAGCAGTTATGGCTACACCTTC. The encoded protein is CAISEGLDSSYGYTF. The V gene is TRBV10-3, the J gene TRBJ1-2; TRBD1 is a possible D gene (6 bases). CDR3 size: 15 residues. The V gene's germline CDR1 is ENHRY and CDR2 SYGVKD. With 6 bases removed from V and 5 bases from J, the gap between germline ends came to 19 bases.

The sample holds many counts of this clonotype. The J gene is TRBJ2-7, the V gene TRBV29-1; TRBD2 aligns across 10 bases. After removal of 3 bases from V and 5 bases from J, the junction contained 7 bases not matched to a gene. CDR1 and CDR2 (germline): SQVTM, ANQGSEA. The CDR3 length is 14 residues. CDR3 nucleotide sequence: TGCAGCGTTGATCCTAGCGGGAGCGGTAACGAGCAGTACTTC. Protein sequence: CSVDPSGSGNEQYF.

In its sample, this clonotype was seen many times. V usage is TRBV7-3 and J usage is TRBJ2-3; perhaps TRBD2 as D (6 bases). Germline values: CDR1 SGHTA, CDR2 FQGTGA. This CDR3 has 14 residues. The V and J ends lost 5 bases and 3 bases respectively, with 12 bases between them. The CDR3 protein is CASSKGLQTDTQYF. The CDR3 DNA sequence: TGTGCCAGCAGCAAAGGACTACAGACAGATACGCAGTATTTT.

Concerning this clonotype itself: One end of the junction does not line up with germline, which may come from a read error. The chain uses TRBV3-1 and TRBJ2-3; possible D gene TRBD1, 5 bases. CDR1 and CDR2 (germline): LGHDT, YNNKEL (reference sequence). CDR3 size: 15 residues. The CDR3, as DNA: TGTGCCAGCAGCCAAGATGTTTCACTTACAGGTACGCAGTATTTT. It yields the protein CASSQDVSLTGTQYF.